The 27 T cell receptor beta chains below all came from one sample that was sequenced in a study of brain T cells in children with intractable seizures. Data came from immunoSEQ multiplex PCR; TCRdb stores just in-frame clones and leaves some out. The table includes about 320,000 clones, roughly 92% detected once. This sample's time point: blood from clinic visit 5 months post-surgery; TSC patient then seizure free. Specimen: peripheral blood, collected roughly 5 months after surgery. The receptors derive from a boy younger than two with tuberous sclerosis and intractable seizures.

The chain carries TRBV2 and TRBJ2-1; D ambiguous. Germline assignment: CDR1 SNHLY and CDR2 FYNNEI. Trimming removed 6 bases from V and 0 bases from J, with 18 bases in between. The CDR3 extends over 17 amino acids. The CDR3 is CASRPTPSSSSYNEQFF. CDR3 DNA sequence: TGTGCCAGCAGACCGACCCCCTCTAGTAGCTCCTACAATGAGCAGTTCTTC.

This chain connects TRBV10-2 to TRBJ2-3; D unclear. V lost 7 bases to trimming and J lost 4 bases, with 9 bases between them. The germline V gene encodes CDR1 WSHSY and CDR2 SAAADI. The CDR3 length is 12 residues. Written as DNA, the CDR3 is TGCGCCAGCAAAGGTTTCCCAGATACGCAGTATTTT. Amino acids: CASKGFPDTQYF.

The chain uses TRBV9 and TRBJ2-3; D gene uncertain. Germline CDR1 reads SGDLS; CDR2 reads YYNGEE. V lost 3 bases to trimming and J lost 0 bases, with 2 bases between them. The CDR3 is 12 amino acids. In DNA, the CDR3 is TGTGCCAGCAGCGGTAGCACAGATACGCAGTATTTT. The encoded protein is CASSGSTDTQYF.

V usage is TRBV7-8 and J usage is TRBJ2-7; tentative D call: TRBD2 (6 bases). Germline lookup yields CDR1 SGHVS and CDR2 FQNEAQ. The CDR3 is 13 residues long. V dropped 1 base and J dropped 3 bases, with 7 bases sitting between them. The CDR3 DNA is TGTGCCAGCAGCTTAGACGGGAGCTACGAGCAGTACTTC. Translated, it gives CASSLDGSYEQYF. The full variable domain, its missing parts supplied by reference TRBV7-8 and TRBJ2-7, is GAGVSQSPRYKVAKRGQDVALRCDPISGHVSLFWYQQALGQGPEFLTYFQNEAQLDKSGLPSDRFFAERPEGSVSTLKIQRTQQEDSAVYLCASSLDGSYEQYFGPGTRLTVT.

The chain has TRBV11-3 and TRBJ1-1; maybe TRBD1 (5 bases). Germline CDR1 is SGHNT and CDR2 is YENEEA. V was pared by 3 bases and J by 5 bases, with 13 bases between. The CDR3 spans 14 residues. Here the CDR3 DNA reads TGTGCCAGCAGCTTGGGCAGGGCAGGAACTGAAGCTTTCTTT. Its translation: CASSLGRAGTEAFF.

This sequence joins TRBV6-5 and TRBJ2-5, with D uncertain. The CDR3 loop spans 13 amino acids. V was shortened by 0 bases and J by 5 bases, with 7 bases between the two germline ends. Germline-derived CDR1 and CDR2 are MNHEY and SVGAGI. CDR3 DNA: TGTGCCAGCAGTTACTCCGGCTTCGAGACCCAGTACTTC. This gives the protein CASSYSGFETQYF.

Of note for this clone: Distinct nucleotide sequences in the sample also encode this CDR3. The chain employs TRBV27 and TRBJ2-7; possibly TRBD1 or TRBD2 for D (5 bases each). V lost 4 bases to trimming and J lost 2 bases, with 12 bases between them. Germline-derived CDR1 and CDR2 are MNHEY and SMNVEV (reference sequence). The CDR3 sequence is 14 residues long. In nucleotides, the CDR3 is TGTGCCAGCAGTTCTCGGGACGGAGCCTACGAGCAGTACTTC. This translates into CASSSRDGAYEQYF.

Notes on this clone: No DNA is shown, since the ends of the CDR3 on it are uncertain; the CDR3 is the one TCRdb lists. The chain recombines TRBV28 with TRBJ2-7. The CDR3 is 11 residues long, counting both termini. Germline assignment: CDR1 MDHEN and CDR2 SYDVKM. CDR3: CASSFGTGNVF.

The chain's CDR3 is CASSLGQGVYNEQFF. The CDR3 DNA reads as TGTGCCAGCAGCTTGGGACAGGGGGTGTACAATGAGCAGTTCTTC. The chain employs TRBV5-8 and TRBJ2-1; TRBD1 matches at 9 bases. The CDR3 sequence is 15 residues long. Unmatched junction bases numbered 2, after V lost 0 bases and J lost 4 bases. CDR1 and CDR2 (germline): SGHTS, YDEGEE. The full variable domain, in which reference TRBV5-8 and TRBJ2-1 provide the parts outside the CDR3, is EAGVTQSPTHLIKTRGQQATLRCSPISGHTSVYWYQQALGLGLQFLLWYDEGEERNRGNFPPRFSGRQFPNYSSELNVNALELEDSALYLCASSLGQGVYNEQFFGPGTRLTVL.

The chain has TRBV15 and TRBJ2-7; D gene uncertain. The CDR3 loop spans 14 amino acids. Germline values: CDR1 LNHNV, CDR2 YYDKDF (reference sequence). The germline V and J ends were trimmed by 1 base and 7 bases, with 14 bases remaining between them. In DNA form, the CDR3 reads TGTGCCACCAGCAGAGGGTATAGCTGGCGGGAGCAGTACTTC. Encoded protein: CATSRGYSWREQYF.

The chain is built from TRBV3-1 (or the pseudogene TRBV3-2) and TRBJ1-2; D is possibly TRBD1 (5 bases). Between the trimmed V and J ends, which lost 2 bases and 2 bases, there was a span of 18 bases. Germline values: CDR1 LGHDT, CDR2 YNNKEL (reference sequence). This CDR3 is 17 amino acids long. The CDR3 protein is CASSQIPGGEANYGYTF. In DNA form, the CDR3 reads TGTGCCAGCAGCCAAATCCCTGGAGGGGAGGCCAACTATGGCTACACCTTC.

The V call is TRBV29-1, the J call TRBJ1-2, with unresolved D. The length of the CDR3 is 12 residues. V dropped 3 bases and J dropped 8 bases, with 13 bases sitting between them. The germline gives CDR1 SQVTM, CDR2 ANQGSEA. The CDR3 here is CSVDRISGGYTF. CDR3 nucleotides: TGCAGCGTTGACAGAATCTCGGGGGGCTACACCTTC.

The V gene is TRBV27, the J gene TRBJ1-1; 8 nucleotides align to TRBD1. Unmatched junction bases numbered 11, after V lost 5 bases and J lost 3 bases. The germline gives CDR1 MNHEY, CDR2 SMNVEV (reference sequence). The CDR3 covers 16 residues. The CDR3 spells CASSLRGPTLHTEAFF. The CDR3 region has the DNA TGTGCCAGCAGTCTCAGGGGGCCCACCCTCCACACTGAAGCTTTCTTT.

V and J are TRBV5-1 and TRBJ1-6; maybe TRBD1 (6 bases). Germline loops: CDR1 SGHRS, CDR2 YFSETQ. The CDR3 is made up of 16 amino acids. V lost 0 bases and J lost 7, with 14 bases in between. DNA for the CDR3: TGCGCCAGCAGCTTGGGGCAGGGGCGGGGGAATTCACCCCTCCACTTT. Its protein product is CASSLGQGRGNSPLHF.

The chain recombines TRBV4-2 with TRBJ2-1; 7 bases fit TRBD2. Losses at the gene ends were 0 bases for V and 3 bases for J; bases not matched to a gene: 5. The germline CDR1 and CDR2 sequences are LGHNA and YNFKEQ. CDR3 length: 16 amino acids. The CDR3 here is CASSQDSGGYYNEQFF. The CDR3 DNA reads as TGTGCCAGCAGCCAAGATTCGGGGGGATACTACAATGAGCAGTTCTTC.

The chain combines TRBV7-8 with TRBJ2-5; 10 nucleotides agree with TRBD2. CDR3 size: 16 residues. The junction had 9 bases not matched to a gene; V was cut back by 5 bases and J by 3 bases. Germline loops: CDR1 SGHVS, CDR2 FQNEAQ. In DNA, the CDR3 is TGTGCCAGCAGCCCACGACTAGCGGGCGATAAAGAGACCCAGTACTTC. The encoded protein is CASSPRLAGDKETQYF.

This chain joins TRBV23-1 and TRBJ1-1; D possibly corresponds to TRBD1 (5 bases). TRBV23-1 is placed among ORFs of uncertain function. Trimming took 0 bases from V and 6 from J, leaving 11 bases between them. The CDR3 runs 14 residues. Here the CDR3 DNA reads TGCGCCAGCAGTCAATCCGGGGGTAGGGCTGAAGCTTTCTTT. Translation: CASSQSGGRAEAFF.

CDR3 region: CASSQDPDRVNYNEQFF. CDR3 in DNA: TGTGCCAGCAGCCAAGATCCCGACAGGGTAAACTACAATGAGCAGTTCTTC. The V gene is TRBV3-1 (or the pseudogene TRBV3-2), the J gene TRBJ2-1; 7 nucleotides match TRBD1. Germline V lookup: CDR1 LGHDT, CDR2 YNNKEL (reference sequence). The length of the CDR3 is 17 residues. Unmatched junction bases numbered 8, after V lost 0 bases and J lost 3 bases.

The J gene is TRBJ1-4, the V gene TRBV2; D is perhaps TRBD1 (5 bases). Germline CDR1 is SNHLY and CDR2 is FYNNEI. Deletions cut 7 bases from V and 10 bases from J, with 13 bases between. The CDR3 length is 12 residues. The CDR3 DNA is TGTGCCAGCATGGAGACAGATGGAAAACTGTTTTTT. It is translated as CASMETDGKLFF.

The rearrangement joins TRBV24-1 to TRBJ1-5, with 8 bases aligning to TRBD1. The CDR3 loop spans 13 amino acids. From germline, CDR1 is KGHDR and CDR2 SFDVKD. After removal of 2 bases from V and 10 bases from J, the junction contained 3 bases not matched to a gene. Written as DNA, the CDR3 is TGTGCCACCAGTGATTCGACAGGGGAACCCCAGCATTTT. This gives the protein CATSDSTGEPQHF.

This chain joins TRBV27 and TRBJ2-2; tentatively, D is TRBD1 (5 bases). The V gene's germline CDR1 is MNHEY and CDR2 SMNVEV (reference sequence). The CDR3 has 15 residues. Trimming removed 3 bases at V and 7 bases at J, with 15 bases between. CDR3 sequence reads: CASSFSSQGIGELFF. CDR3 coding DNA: TGTGCCAGCAGTTTCTCGAGCCAGGGTATCGGGGAGCTGTTTTTT.

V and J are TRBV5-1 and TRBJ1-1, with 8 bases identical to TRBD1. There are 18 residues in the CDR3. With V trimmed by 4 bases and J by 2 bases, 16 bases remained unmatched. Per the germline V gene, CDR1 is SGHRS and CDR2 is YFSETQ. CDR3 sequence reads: CASSAHYPTTGVNTEAFF. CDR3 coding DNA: TGCGCCAGCAGCGCCCACTACCCTACGACAGGGGTAAACACTGAAGCTTTCTTT. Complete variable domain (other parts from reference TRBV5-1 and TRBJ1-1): KAGVTQTPRYLIKTRGQQVTLSCSPISGHRSVSWYQQTPGQGLQFLFEYFSETQRNKGNFPGRFSGRQFSNSRSEMNVSTLELGDSALYLCASSAHYPTTGVNTEAFFGQGTRLTVV.

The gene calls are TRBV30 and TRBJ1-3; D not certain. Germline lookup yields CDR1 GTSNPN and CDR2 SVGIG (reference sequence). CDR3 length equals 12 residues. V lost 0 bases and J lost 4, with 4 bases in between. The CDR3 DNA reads TGTGCCTGGAGTGTAACGGGAAACACCATATATTTT. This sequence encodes CAWSVTGNTIYF.

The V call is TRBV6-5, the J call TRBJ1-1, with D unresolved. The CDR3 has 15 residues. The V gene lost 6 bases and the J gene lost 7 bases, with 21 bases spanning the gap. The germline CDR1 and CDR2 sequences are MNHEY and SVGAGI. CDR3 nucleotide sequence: TGTGCCAGCAGAACGCTCGCACACACCACGAGTGAAGCTTTCTTT. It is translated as CASRTLAHTTSEAFF.

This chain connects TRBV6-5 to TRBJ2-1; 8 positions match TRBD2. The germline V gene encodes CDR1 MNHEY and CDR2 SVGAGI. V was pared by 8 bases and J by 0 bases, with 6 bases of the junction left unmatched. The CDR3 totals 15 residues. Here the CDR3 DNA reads TGTGCCAGCTGCCTAACTAGCGGCTCCTACAATGAGCAGTTCTTC. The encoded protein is CASCLTSGSYNEQFF.

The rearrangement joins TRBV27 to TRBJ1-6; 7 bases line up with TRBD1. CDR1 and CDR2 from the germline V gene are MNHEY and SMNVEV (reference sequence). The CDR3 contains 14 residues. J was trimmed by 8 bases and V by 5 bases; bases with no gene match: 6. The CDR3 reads CASSLDRSDSPLHF. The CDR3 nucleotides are TGTGCCAGCAGTCTGGACAGGTCCGATTCACCCCTCCACTTT.

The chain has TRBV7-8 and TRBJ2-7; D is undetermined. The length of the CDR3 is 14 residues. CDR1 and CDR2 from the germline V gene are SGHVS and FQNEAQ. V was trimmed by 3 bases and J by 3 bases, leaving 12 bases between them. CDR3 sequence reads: CASSFGRPLYEQYF. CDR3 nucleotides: TGTGCCAGCAGCTTCGGCAGGCCACTCTACGAGCAGTACTTC.